This T cell receptor (beta chain) was profiled in a study of cytomegalovirus exposure and HLA in healthy donors. Worth noting for this clone: Its target is not known.

This CDR3 spans 13 amino acids. The ends were cut back, 7 bases at V and 5 bases at J, with 14 bases in the middle. The V gene's germline CDR1 is SNHLY and CDR2 FYNNEI. Points from the study as a whole: A few of the chains that were CMV-associated were confirmed in vitro to be specific for CMV antigens. Likely technical artifact: a cluster of highly shared sequence variants.

It was with 60 Vbeta and 13 Jbeta primers that the PCR ran. The repertoire was sequenced with immunoSEQ multiplex PCR; TCRdb's copy has only in-frame clones and lacks some. In the table there are about 160,000 clones, 70% to 80% of which are singletons. This rearrangement joins TRBV2 to TRBJ1-2; D is unresolved. The TCR originated in a man aged 50-59 years in good health and CMV-seropositive. Sequencing input: PBMCs. The CDR3: CASKAEVGYGYTF. In DNA, the CDR3 is TGTGCCAGCAAAGCCGAGGTTGGATATGGCTACACCTTC.